What follows are 10 T cell receptor beta chains derived from one specimen sequenced in a study. Using its own MiXCR run on the reads, TCRdb lists one record per CDR3 protein. The sample lists roughly 5,400 distinct CDR3 sequences; around 8.8% were seen once. The sequenced sample was CD4+ T cells from synovial fluid. The receptors derive from a human donor with rheumatoid arthritis.

This clonotype was counted ten times or more. The genes are TRBV28 and TRBJ2-1; TRBD2 matches 8 bases. The CDR3 consists of 13 residues. Looked up from germline, CDR1 is MDHEN and CDR2 is SYDVKM. In DNA, the CDR3 is TGTGCGAGCGGGGGCGGCGGGAGATATGAGCAGTTCTTC. It codes for CASGGGGRYEQFF. Looking up the rest from reference TRBV28 and TRBJ2-1 gives the full variable domain: DVKVTQSSRYLVKRTGEKVFLECVQDMDHENMFWYRQDPGLGLRLIYFSYDVKMKEKGDIPEGYSVSREKKERFSLILESASTNQTSMYLCASGGGGRYEQFFGPGTRLTVL.

This clonotype was counted many times. Relative to the germline gene, one junction end is altered; a read error may explain this. The V and J genes are TRBV7-7 and TRBJ2-5; D remains ambiguous. Germline lookup yields CDR1 SSHAT and CDR2 FNYEAQ (reference sequence). The CDR3 totals 14 residues. Written as DNA, the CDR3 is TGTGCTAGCAGCTTAAACACAGCCCAAGAGACCCAGTACTTC. Encoded protein: CASSLNTAQETQYF.

The rearrangement uses TRBV6-1 and TRBJ2-3, with D perhaps assigned TRBD1 or TRBD2 (5 bases each). The CDR3 consists of 14 residues. CDR1 and CDR2 from the germline V gene are MNHNS and SASEGT. Deletions cut 7 bases from V and 0 bases from J, with 11 bases between. The CDR3 is CASKEGPSTDTQYF. In DNA form, the CDR3 reads TGTGCCAGCAAAGAGGGGCCAAGCACAGATACGCAGTATTTT.

By share, this clonotype ranks as medium-sized. The chain links TRBV18 to TRBJ1-2; possibly TRBD1 for D (5 bases). With 6 bases removed from V and 3 bases from J, the gap between germline ends came to 11 bases. The CDR3 runs 13 residues. Germline lookup yields CDR1 KGHSH and CDR2 LQKENI. The CDR3 DNA reads as TGTGCCAGCTCGGCCGGGGCAGACTATGGCTACACCTTC. Translating it yields CASSAGADYGYTF.

This chain joins TRBV20-1 and TRBJ2-1; 9 nucleotides align to TRBD2. Germline V gene data show CDR1 as DFQATT and CDR2 as SNEGSKA (reference sequence). This CDR3 is built from 14 residues. J was trimmed by 0 bases and V by 4 bases; bases with no gene match: 1. The CDR3 sequence: CSAISGSSYNEQFF. DNA for the CDR3: TGCAGTGCTATTAGCGGGAGCTCCTACAATGAGCAGTTCTTC.

In its sample, this clonotype ranks as medium-sized. The chain employs TRBV29-1 and TRBJ1-2, with a weak D call TRBD1 (5 bases). Trimming cost V 7 bases and J 3 bases, with 12 bases left between them. CDR1 is SQVTM and CDR2 is ANQGSEA in the germline V gene. The CDR3 has 12 amino acids. This chain's CDR3 is CSASGFDYGYTF. CDR3 sequence (DNA): TGCAGCGCCTCAGGGTTTGACTATGGCTACACCTTC. Supplemented by reference TRBV29-1 and TRBJ1-2, the full variable domain reads SAVISQKPSRDICQRGTSLTIQCQVDSQVTMMFWYRQQPGQSLTLIATANQGSEATYESGFVIDKFPISRPNLTFSTLTVSNMSPEDSSIYLCSASGFDYGYTFGSGTRLTVV.

This clonotype was seen repeatedly, ten times or more. The gene calls are TRBV20-1 and TRBJ2-5; D is ambiguous. Germline CDR1 and CDR2: DFQATT and SNEGSKA (reference sequence). With 2 bases removed from V and 1 base from J, the gap between germline ends came to 8 bases. The CDR3 loop spans 13 amino acids. CDR3 loop: CSARRLAQETQYF. The CDR3, as DNA: TGCAGTGCTAGAAGGTTAGCCCAAGAGACCCAGTACTTC.

This clonotype has at least ten counts. The chain has TRBV11-2 and TRBJ2-7, with a possible D match to TRBD1 (5 bases). Trimming removed 2 bases from V and 4 bases from J, with 12 bases in between. Germline-derived CDR1 and CDR2 are SGHAT and FQNNGV. The CDR3 has 14 amino acids. The CDR3 DNA is TGTGCCAGCAGCTTAATGGGGCTCGGGTACGAGCAGTACTTC. It translates to CASSLMGLGYEQYF.

The gene calls are TRBV5-6 and TRBJ2-7; D uncertain. The CDR3 consists of 11 residues. Trimming stripped 3 bases from V and 9 bases from J, with 10 bases between. CDR1 and CDR2 from the germline V gene are SGHDT and YYEEEE. The CDR3 protein is CASSSLEVQYF. As DNA, the CDR3 is TGTGCCAGCAGCTCCTTGGAAGTGCAGTACTTC.

There are many counts of this clonotype. This chain joins TRBV12-3 or TRBV12-4 and TRBJ2-1; D tentatively fits TRBD1 or TRBD2 (6 bases each). The CDR3 spans 14 residues. Between the trimmed V and J ends, which lost 5 bases and 6 bases, there was a span of 14 bases. DNA for the CDR3: TGTGCCAGCAGTGGGGGGCTAGCCGGCAATGAGCAGTTCTTC. It codes for CASSGGLAGNEQFF.